The source of this TCR beta chain is a study of identical twins. CDR3 length: 15 amino acids. Germline V gives CDR1 LGHDT, CDR2 YNNKEL (reference sequence). The ends lost 2 bases at V and 3 bases at J; junction bases unmatched: 5. Regarding this clonotype: Its matching antigen is unknown.

cDNA molecules carried unique molecular identifiers, and template switching added a universal primer site. In TCRdb, the 5' RACE reads were re-called with MiXCR into one record per CDR3 protein. Found here are about 530,000 distinct CDR3 sequences, about a fifth of them singletons; the top ten hold about 0.48%. Study-wide results and limits: The study drew conclusions from cross-sectional statistical analysis, not from following the same donors. Abundant cord blood beta clonotypes carried fewer insertions; memory repertoires showed none.

These records were also assigned to another study, of yellow fever vaccine responses in identical twins.

This clonotype was sampled from a woman in her late teens or twenties in good health. Sequencing was performed on CD4+ T cells sorted from blood. V and J are TRBV3-1 and TRBJ2-3, with 7 bases lining up with TRBD2. The CDR3 DNA reads TGTGCCAGCAGCCAACGGACTAGAACAACAGATACGCAGTATTTT. This encodes CASSQRTRTTDTQYF.